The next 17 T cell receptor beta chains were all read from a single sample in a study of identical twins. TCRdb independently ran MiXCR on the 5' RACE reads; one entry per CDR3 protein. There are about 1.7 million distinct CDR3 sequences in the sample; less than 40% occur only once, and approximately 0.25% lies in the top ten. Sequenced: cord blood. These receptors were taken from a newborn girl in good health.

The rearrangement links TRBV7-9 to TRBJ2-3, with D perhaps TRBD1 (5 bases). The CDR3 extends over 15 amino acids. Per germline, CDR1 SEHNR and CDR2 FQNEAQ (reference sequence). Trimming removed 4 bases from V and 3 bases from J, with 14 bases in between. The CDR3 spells CASSYLGLLTDTQYF. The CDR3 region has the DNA TGTGCCAGCAGCTATTTGGGGCTATTAACAGATACGCAGTATTTT.

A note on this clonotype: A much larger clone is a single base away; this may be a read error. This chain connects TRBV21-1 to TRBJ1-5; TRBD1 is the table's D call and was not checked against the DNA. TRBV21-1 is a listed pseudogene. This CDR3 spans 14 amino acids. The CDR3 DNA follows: TGTGCCGGCAGCAAAGGACAGGGCAATCAGCCCCAGCATTTT. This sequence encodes CAGSKGQGNQPQHF.

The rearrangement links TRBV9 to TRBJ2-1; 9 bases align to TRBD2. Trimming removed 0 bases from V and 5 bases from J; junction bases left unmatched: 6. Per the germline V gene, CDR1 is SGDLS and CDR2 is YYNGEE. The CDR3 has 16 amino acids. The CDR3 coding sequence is TGTGCCAGCAGCGTAGACCTAGCGGGGCCCCACAATGAGCAGTTCTTC. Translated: CASSVDLAGPHNEQFF.

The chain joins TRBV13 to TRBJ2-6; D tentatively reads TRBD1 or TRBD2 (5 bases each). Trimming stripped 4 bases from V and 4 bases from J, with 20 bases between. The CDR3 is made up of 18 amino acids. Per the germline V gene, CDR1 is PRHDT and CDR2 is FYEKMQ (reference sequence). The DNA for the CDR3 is TGTGCCAGCAGCTCCGACAGTAGAGGGTTTGTGGGGGCCAACGTCCTGACTTTC. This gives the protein CASSSDSRGFVGANVLTF.

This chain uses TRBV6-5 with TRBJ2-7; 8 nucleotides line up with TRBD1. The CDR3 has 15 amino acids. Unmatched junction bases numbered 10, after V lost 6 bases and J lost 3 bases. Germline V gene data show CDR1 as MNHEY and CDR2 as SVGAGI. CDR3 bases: TGTGCCAGCAGACCGGACAGGGTTGGGTTCTACGAGCAGTACTTC. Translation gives CASRPDRVGFYEQYF.

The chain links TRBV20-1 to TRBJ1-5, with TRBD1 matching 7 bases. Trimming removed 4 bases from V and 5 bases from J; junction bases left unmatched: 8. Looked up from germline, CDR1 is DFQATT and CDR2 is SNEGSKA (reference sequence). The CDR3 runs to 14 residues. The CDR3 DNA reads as TGCAGTGCTACAGACTCTGACAGGGATCAGCCCCAGCATTTT. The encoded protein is CSATDSDRDQPQHF.

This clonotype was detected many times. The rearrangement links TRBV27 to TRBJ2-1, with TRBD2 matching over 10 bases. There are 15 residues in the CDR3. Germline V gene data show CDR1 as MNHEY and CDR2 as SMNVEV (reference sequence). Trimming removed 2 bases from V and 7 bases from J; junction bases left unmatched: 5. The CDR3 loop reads CASSLGSSGGNEQFF. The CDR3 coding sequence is TGTGCCAGCAGTTTAGGGTCTAGCGGGGGTAATGAGCAGTTCTTC.

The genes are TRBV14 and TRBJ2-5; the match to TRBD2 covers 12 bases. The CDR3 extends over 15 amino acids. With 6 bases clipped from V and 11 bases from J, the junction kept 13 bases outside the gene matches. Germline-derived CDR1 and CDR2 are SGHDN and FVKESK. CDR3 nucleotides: TGTGCCAGCAGTCAAACTAGCGGGAGGTTTGATGAGCAGTACTTC. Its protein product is CASSQTSGRFDEQYF. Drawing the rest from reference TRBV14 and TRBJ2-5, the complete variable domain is EAGVTQFPSHSVIEKGQTVTLRCDPISGHDNLYWYRRVMGKEIKFLLHFVKESKQDESGMPNNRFLAERTGGTYSTLKVQPAELEDSGVYFCASSQTSGRFDEQYFGPGTRLLVL.

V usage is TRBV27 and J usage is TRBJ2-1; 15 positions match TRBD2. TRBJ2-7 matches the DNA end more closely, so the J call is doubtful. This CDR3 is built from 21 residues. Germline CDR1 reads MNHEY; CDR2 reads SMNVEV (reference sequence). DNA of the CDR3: TGTGCCAGCAGTTTACTTCGTCGGACTAGCGGGAGGGCCCTCAGGTACAATGAGCAGTACTTC. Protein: CASSLLRRTSGRALRYNEQYF.

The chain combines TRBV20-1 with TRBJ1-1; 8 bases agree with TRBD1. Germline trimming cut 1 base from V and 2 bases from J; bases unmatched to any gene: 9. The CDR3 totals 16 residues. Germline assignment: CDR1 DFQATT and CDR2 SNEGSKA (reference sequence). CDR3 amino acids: CSARGTGYGINTEAFF. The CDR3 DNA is TGCAGTGCTAGAGGGACAGGGTACGGGATTAACACTGAAGCTTTCTTT.

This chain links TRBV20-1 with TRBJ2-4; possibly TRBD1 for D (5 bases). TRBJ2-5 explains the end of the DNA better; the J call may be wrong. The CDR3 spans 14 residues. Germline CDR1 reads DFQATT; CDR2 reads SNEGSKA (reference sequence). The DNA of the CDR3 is TGCAGTGCTAGAGTCCTACCCCAGGGTGAGACCCAGTACTTC. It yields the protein CSARVLPQGETQYF.

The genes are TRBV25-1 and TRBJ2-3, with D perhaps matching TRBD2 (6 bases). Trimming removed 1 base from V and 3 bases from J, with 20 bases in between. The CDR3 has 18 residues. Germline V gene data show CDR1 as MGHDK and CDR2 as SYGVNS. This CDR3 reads CASSEFGGRYGETDTQYF. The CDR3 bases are TGTGCCAGCAGTGAATTTGGAGGGAGGTACGGGGAAACAGATACGCAGTATTTT.

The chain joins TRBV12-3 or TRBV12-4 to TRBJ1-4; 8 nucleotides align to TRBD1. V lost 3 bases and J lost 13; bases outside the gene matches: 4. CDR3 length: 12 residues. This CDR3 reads CASSLGQDLLFF. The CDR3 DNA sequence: TGTGCCAGCAGTTTGGGACAGGACCTACTGTTTTTT.

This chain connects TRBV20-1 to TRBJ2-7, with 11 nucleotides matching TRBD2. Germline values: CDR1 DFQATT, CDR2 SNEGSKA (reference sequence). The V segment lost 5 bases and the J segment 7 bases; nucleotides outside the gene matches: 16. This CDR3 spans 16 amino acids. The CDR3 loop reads CSALIGLAGGYNEQYF. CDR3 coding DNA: TGCAGTGCTTTGATTGGTCTAGCGGGAGGATACAATGAGCAGTACTTC.

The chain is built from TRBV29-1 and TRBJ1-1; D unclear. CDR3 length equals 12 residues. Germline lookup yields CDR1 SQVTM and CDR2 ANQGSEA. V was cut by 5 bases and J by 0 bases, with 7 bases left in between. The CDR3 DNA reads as TGCAGCGTTAAGGGTATGAACACTGAAGCTTTCTTT. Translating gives CSVKGMNTEAFF.

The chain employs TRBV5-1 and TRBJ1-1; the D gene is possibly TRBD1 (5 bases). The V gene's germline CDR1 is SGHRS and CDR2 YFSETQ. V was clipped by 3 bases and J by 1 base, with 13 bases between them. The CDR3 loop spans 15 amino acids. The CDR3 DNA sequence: TGCGCCAGCAGCTCGAGGGGAGGTAAGAACACTGAAGCTTTCTTT. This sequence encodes CASSSRGGKNTEAFF.

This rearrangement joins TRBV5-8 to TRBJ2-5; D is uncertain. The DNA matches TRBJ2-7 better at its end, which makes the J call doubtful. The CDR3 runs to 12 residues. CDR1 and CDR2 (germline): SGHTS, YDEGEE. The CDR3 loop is CASPQFPYEQYF. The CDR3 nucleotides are TGTGCCAGCCCCCAGTTCCCCTACGAGCAGTACTTC.